The 10 T cell receptor beta chains in this list originate from one sample, sequenced in a study of blood T cell repertoires in COVID-19. TCRdb keeps only in-frame clones here, not all; method: immunoSEQ multiplex PCR. Of about 230,000 clones listed, roughly 85% are singletons. The sequenced sample consisted of peripheral blood. These receptors were taken from a woman in her 70s with active or convalescent COVID-19.

The chain is built from TRBV10-2 and TRBJ1-1; D may be TRBD1 (6 bases). Trimming pared 6 bases from V and 5 bases from J, leaving 10 bases between. The CDR3 spans 12 residues. The germline V gene has CDR1 WSHSY and CDR2 SAAADI. CDR3 protein: CASSRGGTEAFF. The CDR3 DNA reads TGCGCCAGCAGCAGGGGAGGGACTGAAGCTTTCTTT.

The chain links TRBV7-9 to TRBJ2-7, with D possibly being TRBD2 (5 bases). Germline CDR1 reads SEHNR; CDR2 reads FQNEAQ (reference sequence). V gave up 11 bases and J gave up 6 bases, with 20 bases separating them. The CDR3 covers 13 residues. The CDR3, as DNA: TGTGCCGTTGAGCTGGGAGAAGGTGGCGAGCAGTACTTC. It codes for CAVELGEGGEQYF.

This clone was recorded a few times. The same CDR3 can be traced to other DNA sequences in this sample. The chain uses TRBV2 and TRBJ1-1; TRBD1 agrees at 7 bases. The V segment lost 4 bases and the J segment 4 bases; nucleotides outside the gene matches: 3. This CDR3 contains 13 residues. Germline V gene lookup returns CDR1 SNHLY and CDR2 FYNNEI. This CDR3 is CASSGQGGTEAFF. For the CDR3, the DNA is TGTGCCAGCAGTGGACAGGGCGGCACTGAAGCTTTCTTT.

The chain combines TRBV18 with TRBJ2-1, with 9 bases lining up with TRBD1. CDR3 size: 15 residues. V was clipped by 3 bases and J by 3 bases; unmatched bases: 3. Per germline, CDR1 KGHSH and CDR2 LQKENI. The CDR3 nucleotides read TGTGCCAGCTCACCTGGGACAGGGTACTACAATGAGCAGTTCTTC. Its protein product is CASSPGTGYYNEQFF.

V and J are TRBV5-1 and TRBJ1-2; possibly TRBD1 for D (6 bases). The length of the CDR3 is 14 residues. CDR1 and CDR2 from the germline V gene are SGHRS and YFSETQ. The V end was cut by 5 bases, the J end by 8 bases, with 19 bases between. CDR3 loop: CASSRTTGTGGYTF. CDR3 in DNA: TGCGCCAGCAGTCGAACAACAGGGACGGGCGGCTACACCTTC.

Written as DNA, the CDR3 is TGTGCCAGCAGCCAAGGCTCTTTTTGGGCCACCTACGAGCAGTACTTC. It specifies CASSQGSFWATYEQYF. The V and J genes are TRBV14 and TRBJ2-7; D uncertain. Germline V gene data show CDR1 as SGHDN and CDR2 as FVKESK. Trimming pared 1 base from V and 2 bases from J, leaving 15 bases between. The CDR3 contains 16 residues.

The gene calls are TRBV5-1 and TRBJ2-5; 8 bases line up with TRBD1. Germline trimming cut 0 bases from V and 4 bases from J; bases unmatched to any gene: 2. Germline V CDR1 and CDR2: SGHRS, YFSETQ. The CDR3 length is 14 residues. The CDR3 loop reads CASSLGQGLETQYF. DNA for the CDR3: TGCGCCAGCAGCTTGGGACAGGGGCTAGAGACCCAGTACTTC.

This clone occurred once. The chain is built from TRBV19 and TRBJ1-1, with D maybe TRBD1 (6 bases). This CDR3 is built from 16 residues. Trimming removed 6 bases from V and 7 bases from J, with 24 bases in between. CDR1 LNHDA and CDR2 SQIVND come from the germline V gene (reference sequence). The CDR3 reads CASRPLKGRGGDEAFF. For the CDR3, the DNA is TGTGCCAGTAGGCCTTTGAAAGGCAGGGGAGGGGATGAAGCTTTCTTT.

The V gene is TRBV3-1 (or the pseudogene TRBV3-2), the J gene TRBJ1-5, with 7 bases aligning to TRBD1. The CDR3 is 17 amino acids. Looked up from germline, CDR1 is LGHDT and CDR2 is YNNKEL (reference sequence). Germline trimming cut 0 bases from V and 2 bases from J; bases unmatched to any gene: 7. The CDR3 protein is CASSQDLGDRGNQPQHF. The CDR3 DNA follows: TGTGCCAGCAGCCAAGATTTGGGAGACAGGGGCAATCAGCCCCAGCATTTT.

The gene calls are TRBV28 and TRBJ2-7; the D is unclear. CDR3 length: 13 amino acids. CDR1 and CDR2 from the germline V gene are MDHEN and SYDVKM. The V and J ends lost 3 bases and 7 bases respectively, with 13 bases between them. The chain's CDR3 is CASSLVQSGEQYF. In nucleotides, the CDR3 is TGTGCCAGCAGTTTGGTCCAGTCAGGTGAGCAGTACTTC.